These 7 T cell receptor beta chains were sequenced from one sample in a study of tissue T cells after allogeneic stem cell transplantation. Using immunoSEQ multiplex PCR, the repertoire was profiled, and TCRdb retains in-frame clones only, with some absent. The top ten hold about 3.8% of the sample, which has some 43,000 clones, around 90% seen once. This sample comprised blood, obtained before transplantation. The receptors were gathered from a woman aged 35-70 years who later had graft-versus-host disease after an allogeneic stem cell transplant.

The rearrangement uses TRBV5-4 and TRBJ2-7, with TRBD1 identical over 11 bases. V shed 4 bases and J 4 bases; nucleotides not matched to a gene: 7. Germline CDR1 is SGHNT and CDR2 is YYREEE (reference sequence). This CDR3 spans 15 amino acids. CDR3: CASSLGQGASYEQYF. CDR3 in DNA: TGTGCCAGCAGCCTCGGACAGGGGGCTTCGTACGAGCAGTACTTC.

This clone was counted a single time. V usage is TRBV5-8 and J usage is TRBJ1-5; 7 nucleotides align to TRBD1. The germline V gene encodes CDR1 SGHTS and CDR2 YDEGEE. Losses at the gene ends were 4 bases for V and 1 base for J; bases not matched to a gene: 17. This CDR3 comprises 19 residues. The CDR3, as DNA: TGTGCCAGCAGCAAAATGACAGGGAGGTCGTTTTTCAGCAATCAGCCCCAGCATTTT. It is translated as CASSKMTGRSFFSNQPQHF.

This sequence joins TRBV6-5 and TRBJ1-1; D uncertain. The germline V gene encodes CDR1 MNHEY and CDR2 SVGAGI. V lost 7 bases and J lost 2, with 11 bases in between. This CDR3 has 13 residues. This CDR3 is CASIRTTNTEAFF. For the CDR3, the DNA is TGTGCCAGCATTCGGACGACCAACACTGAAGCTTTCTTT.

The chain recombines TRBV19 with TRBJ1-4; D is unresolved. The V end was cut by 7 bases, the J end by 7 bases, with 4 bases between. The CDR3 has 10 residues. Germline V gene lookup returns CDR1 LNHDA and CDR2 SQIVND (reference sequence). CDR3 in DNA: TGTGCCAGTATCTCTGAAAAACTGTTTTTT. Translating it yields CASISEKLFF.

In DNA, the CDR3 is TGTGCCAGCAGCTTAGCGGGGGTACGAGAGACCCAGTACTTC. This gives the protein CASSLAGVRETQYF. This rearrangement joins TRBV7-2 to TRBJ2-5; D is perhaps TRBD1 or TRBD2 (5 bases each). V shed 0 bases and J shed 4 bases, with 9 bases lying between them. CDR3 size: 14 residues. Germline-derived CDR1 and CDR2 are SGHTA and FQGNSA.

V usage is TRBV5-1 and J usage is TRBJ1-1; 11 nucleotides agree with TRBD1. The germline gives CDR1 SGHRS, CDR2 YFSETQ. The CDR3 contains 15 residues. V was pared by 4 bases and J by 1 base, with 3 bases of the junction left unmatched. The CDR3 DNA sequence: TGCGCCAGCAGCCGGACAGGGGGCAGGAACACTGAAGCTTTCTTT. It encodes CASSRTGGRNTEAFF.

The chain uses TRBV9 and TRBJ1-5, with D tentatively TRBD1 (5 bases). Germline CDR1 is SGDLS and CDR2 is YYNGEE. V lost 0 bases and J lost 7, with 23 bases in between. This CDR3 spans 18 amino acids. The CDR3 reads CASSVEEREGRARQPQHF. In nucleotides, the CDR3 is TGTGCCAGCAGCGTAGAGGAGAGGGAGGGGAGAGCTCGGCAGCCCCAGCATTTT.